This is a list of T cell receptor beta chains from one sample in a study of CD8 T cells in ankylosing spondylitis. TCRdb analysed the 5' RACE reads with MiXCR anew, one entry per CDR3 protein. This table has about 800,000 distinct CDR3 sequences, 12% appearing once. Sequenced input: blood, either unsorted or a sorted T cell fraction (not recorded which). These receptors came from a male donor with ankylosing spondylitis. CDR3s include the opening cysteine and the closing phenylalanine or tryptophan. Fields, in order: J gene, clone size, D gene, V gene, CDR3 protein, CDR3 DNA. The D gene is left open where the match is weak. The size field is filled for only some rows; it gives once, few, many or a size class.

j_call: TRBJ2-7; clone_size: -; d_call: -; v_call: TRBV4-3; cdr3_aa: CASSQDPAAAYEQYF; cdr3_nt: TGCGCCAGCAGCCAAGATCCGGCAGCGGCCTACGAGCAGTACTTC
j_call: TRBJ1-1; clone_size: few; d_call: TRBD1; v_call: TRBV5-1; cdr3_aa: CASSQGQGLLMNTEAFF; cdr3_nt: TGCGCCAGCAGCCAAGGACAGGGCCTTCTTATGAACACTGAAGCTTTCTTT
j_call: TRBJ1-1; clone_size: -; d_call: -; v_call: TRBV27; cdr3_aa: CASSFRERTEAFF; cdr3_nt: TGTGCCAGCAGTTTTAGGGAAAGGACTGAAGCTTTCTTT
j_call: TRBJ1-5; clone_size: few; d_call: -; v_call: TRBV30; cdr3_aa: CAWSVDPSSNQPQHF; cdr3_nt: TGTGCCTGGAGTGTCGACCCTTCTAGCAATCAGCCCCAGCATTTT
j_call: TRBJ1-6; clone_size: -; d_call: -; v_call: TRBV5-1; cdr3_aa: CAGSTEGGFNSPLHF; cdr3_nt: TGCGCCGGCTCAACTGAAGGGGGATTCAATTCACCCCTCCACTTT
j_call: TRBJ1-1; clone_size: -; d_call: -; v_call: TRBV4-2; cdr3_aa: CASSQERSRWAFF; cdr3_nt: TGTGCCAGCAGCCAAGAAAGGTCGAGATGGGCTTTCTTT
j_call: TRBJ1-1; clone_size: few; d_call: TRBD1; v_call: TRBV29-1; cdr3_aa: CSARAVRGQDTEAFF; cdr3_nt: TGCAGCGCCCGAGCGGTCAGGGGGCAAGACACTGAAGCTTTCTTT
j_call: TRBJ2-1; clone_size: -; d_call: -; v_call: TRBV6-2/TRBV6-3; cdr3_aa: CASSYSSDEQFF; cdr3_nt: TGTGCCAGCAGTTACTCTAGCGATGAGCAGTTCTTC
j_call: TRBJ2-5; clone_size: many; d_call: -; v_call: TRBV6-2/TRBV6-3; cdr3_aa: CASSYSWSGEETQYF; cdr3_nt: TGTGCCAGCAGTTACTCGTGGTCGGGGGAAGAGACCCAGTACTTC
j_call: TRBJ2-7; clone_size: many; d_call: TRBD1; v_call: TRBV5-1; cdr3_aa: CASSSNRGGSDEQYF; cdr3_nt: TGCGCCAGCAGCTCAAACAGGGGCGGCTCGGACGAGCAGTACTTC
j_call: TRBJ2-7; clone_size: once; d_call: -; v_call: TRBV13; cdr3_aa: CASSILRGYEQYF; cdr3_nt: TGTGCCAGCAGTATTCTCAGGGGATACGAGCAGTACTTC
j_call: TRBJ1-1; clone_size: -; d_call: -; v_call: TRBV7-3; cdr3_aa: CASSLRRGSEAFF; cdr3_nt: TGTGCCAGCAGTCTAAGGCGTGGGTCTGAAGCTTTCTTT
j_call: TRBJ2-3; clone_size: -; d_call: TRBD2; v_call: TRBV7-2; cdr3_aa: CASSLVAGVGTDTQYF; cdr3_nt: TGTGCCAGCAGCTTAGTGGCGGGAGTTGGTACAGATACGCAGTATTTT
j_call: TRBJ1-1; clone_size: many; d_call: -; v_call: TRBV5-1; cdr3_aa: CASSLAANTEAFF; cdr3_nt: TGCGCCAGCAGCTTGGCGGCTAACACTGAAGCTTTCTTT
j_call: TRBJ2-2; clone_size: many; d_call: TRBD2; v_call: TRBV29-1; cdr3_aa: CSVAQAGGHATGELFF; cdr3_nt: TGCAGCGTTGCTCAGGCGGGAGGGCATGCCACCGGGGAGCTGTTTTTT
j_call: TRBJ2-7; clone_size: few; d_call: -; v_call: TRBV9; cdr3_aa: CASSTRDISEQYF; cdr3_nt: TGTGCCAGCAGCACTCGGGACATCAGCGAGCAGTACTTC
j_call: TRBJ2-7; clone_size: many; d_call: -; v_call: TRBV7-9; cdr3_aa: CASSLATAYEQYF; cdr3_nt: TGTGCCAGCAGCTTAGCGACAGCGTACGAGCAGTACTTC
j_call: TRBJ1-1; clone_size: many; d_call: -; v_call: TRBV29-1; cdr3_aa: CSVYHGSPMNTEAFF; cdr3_nt: TGCAGCGTTTACCACGGGTCCCCCATGAACACTGAAGCTTTCTTT
j_call: TRBJ1-1; clone_size: many; d_call: -; v_call: TRBV5-5; cdr3_aa: CASSIRSMNTEAFF; cdr3_nt: TGTGCCAGCAGCATAAGGAGCATGAACACTGAAGCTTTCTTT
j_call: TRBJ1-5; clone_size: few; d_call: TRBD1; v_call: TRBV6-1; cdr3_aa: CASRKDRGYNQPQHF; cdr3_nt: TGTGCCAGCAGAAAGGACAGGGGCTATAATCAGCCCCAGCATTTT
j_call: TRBJ1-1; clone_size: few; d_call: TRBD1; v_call: TRBV10-3; cdr3_aa: CAISERSQGVMNTEAFF; cdr3_nt: TGTGCCATCAGTGAGAGGAGTCAGGGGGTGATGAACACTGAAGCTTTCTTT
j_call: TRBJ1-1; clone_size: few; d_call: -; v_call: TRBV7-9; cdr3_aa: CASSSPAWNTEAFF; cdr3_nt: TGTGCCAGCAGCTCCCCCGCCTGGAACACTGAAGCTTTCTTT
j_call: TRBJ2-1; clone_size: few; d_call: TRBD2; v_call: TRBV7-9; cdr3_aa: CASSFRLAVYNEQFF; cdr3_nt: TGTGCCAGCAGCTTTCGACTAGCGGTATACAATGAGCAGTTCTTC
j_call: TRBJ2-1; clone_size: -; d_call: TRBD1; v_call: TRBV7-8; cdr3_aa: CASRWDRGSLGEQFF; cdr3_nt: TGTGCCAGCCGATGGGACAGGGGAAGTTTGGGTGAGCAGTTCTTC
j_call: TRBJ2-3; clone_size: few; d_call: -; v_call: TRBV20-1; cdr3_aa: CSARNRVSTDTQYF; cdr3_nt: TGCAGTGCTAGAAACAGGGTTAGCACAGATACGCAGTATTTT
j_call: TRBJ2-6; clone_size: -; d_call: -; v_call: TRBV6-1; cdr3_aa: CAISQGTNVLTF; cdr3_nt: TGTGCCATCTCACAGGGTACCAACGTCCTGACTTTC
j_call: TRBJ1-6; clone_size: few; d_call: -; v_call: TRBV15; cdr3_aa: CATSRDRAEGIHF; cdr3_nt: TGTGCCACCAGCAGAGATCGGGCGGAAGGGATCCACTTT
j_call: TRBJ2-7; clone_size: few; d_call: -; v_call: TRBV28; cdr3_aa: CASGLHYEQYF; cdr3_nt: TGTGCCAGCGGGCTCCACTACGAGCAGTACTTC
j_call: TRBJ2-5; clone_size: -; d_call: -; v_call: TRBV7-2; cdr3_aa: CASSFKGGETQYF; cdr3_nt: TGTGCCAGCAGCTTTAAGGGTGGGGAGACCCAGTACTTC
j_call: TRBJ2-3; clone_size: -; d_call: -; v_call: TRBV27; cdr3_aa: CASRPGSGDTQYF; cdr3_nt: TGTGCCAGCAGGCCCGGAAGTGGAGATACGCAGTATTTT
j_call: TRBJ1-1; clone_size: many; d_call: -; v_call: TRBV29-1; cdr3_aa: CSVYQNTEAFF; cdr3_nt: TGCAGCGTTTACCAGAACACTGAAGCTTTCTTT
j_call: TRBJ2-3; clone_size: -; d_call: TRBD2; v_call: TRBV6-2/TRBV6-3; cdr3_aa: CASRWTSADTQYF; cdr3_nt: TGTGCCAGCAGATGGACTAGCGCAGATACGCAGTATTTT
j_call: TRBJ2-5; clone_size: -; d_call: -; v_call: TRBV5-1; cdr3_aa: CASSLGQSVGTQYF; cdr3_nt: TGCGCCAGCAGCTTGGGTCAGTCAGTTGGGACCCAGTACTTC
j_call: TRBJ2-5; clone_size: -; d_call: -; v_call: TRBV7-2; cdr3_aa: CASSTWDRISYF; cdr3_nt: TGTGCCAGCAGCACCTGGGACCGTATCTCGTACTTC
j_call: TRBJ2-5; clone_size: many; d_call: TRBD2; v_call: TRBV4-2; cdr3_aa: CASSQGGLAGVETQYF; cdr3_nt: TGTGCCAGCAGCCAAGGGGGACTAGCGGGAGTCGAGACCCAGTACTTC
j_call: TRBJ2-1; clone_size: -; d_call: -; v_call: TRBV29-1; cdr3_aa: CSVLAGPVYYEQFF; cdr3_nt: TGCAGCGTTCTGGCGGGCCCTGTCTACTATGAGCAGTTCTTC
j_call: TRBJ1-2; clone_size: many; d_call: -; v_call: TRBV7-2; cdr3_aa: CASSLAGLDYGYTF; cdr3_nt: TGTGCCAGCAGCTTAGCTGGACTGGACTATGGCTACACCTTC
j_call: TRBJ1-2; clone_size: few; d_call: TRBD1; v_call: TRBV6-1; cdr3_aa: CASSEGQRRNGYTF; cdr3_nt: TGTGCCAGCAGTGAGGGACAGAGGAGGAATGGCTACACCTTC
j_call: TRBJ2-3; clone_size: many; d_call: TRBD2; v_call: TRBV6-1; cdr3_aa: CASALYGSGETTDTQYF; cdr3_nt: TGTGCCAGCGCCCTCTACGGGAGCGGGGAGACCACAGATACGCAGTATTTT
j_call: TRBJ2-1; clone_size: many; d_call: -; v_call: TRBV30; cdr3_aa: CACNRDSPYNEQFF; cdr3_nt: TGTGCCTGCAACCGGGATAGCCCCTACAATGAGCAGTTCTTC
j_call: TRBJ1-3; clone_size: -; d_call: -; v_call: TRBV12-3/TRBV12-4; cdr3_aa: CASSLHGFSSGNTIYF; cdr3_nt: TGTGCCAGCAGTTTGCACGGCTTTTCCTCTGGAAACACCATATATTTT
j_call: TRBJ1-5; clone_size: few; d_call: TRBD1; v_call: TRBV10-3; cdr3_aa: CAIAPGQGWNSNQPQHF; cdr3_nt: TGTGCCATTGCCCCGGGACAGGGCTGGAATAGCAATCAGCCCCAGCATTTT
j_call: TRBJ1-2; clone_size: -; d_call: -; v_call: TRBV5-5; cdr3_aa: CASSDSRAANYGYTF; cdr3_nt: TGTGCCAGCAGCGACAGTAGGGCGGCTAACTATGGCTACACCTTC
j_call: TRBJ2-7; clone_size: -; d_call: TRBD1; v_call: TRBV29-1; cdr3_aa: CSAGGDRGLEQYF; cdr3_nt: TGCAGCGCAGGGGGGGACAGGGGGCTCGAGCAGTACTTC
j_call: TRBJ1-1; clone_size: -; d_call: -; v_call: TRBV7-9; cdr3_aa: CASSPTVELPAEAFF; cdr3_nt: TGTGCCAGCAGCCCGACGGTGGAGTTGCCGGCTGAAGCTTTCTTT
j_call: TRBJ2-2; clone_size: few; d_call: -; v_call: TRBV27; cdr3_aa: CASSLGRVPNTGELFF; cdr3_nt: TGTGCCAGCAGTTTAGGGCGGGTTCCGAACACCGGGGAGCTGTTTTTT
j_call: TRBJ2-1; clone_size: few; d_call: -; v_call: TRBV18; cdr3_aa: CASSQAQSSYNEQFF; cdr3_nt: TGTGCCAGCTCTCAAGCGCAGAGCTCCTACAATGAGCAGTTCTTC
j_call: TRBJ2-7; clone_size: -; d_call: TRBD1; v_call: TRBV18; cdr3_aa: CASSPLLGGAYEQYF; cdr3_nt: TGTGCCAGCTCACCACTTTTAGGGGGCGCGTACGAGCAGTACTTC
j_call: TRBJ2-5; clone_size: few; d_call: -; v_call: TRBV21-1; cdr3_aa: CASSVPGTGEETQYF; cdr3_nt: TGTGCCAGCAGCGTCCCCGGGACAGGGGAAGAGACCCAGTACTTC
j_call: TRBJ2-5; clone_size: few; d_call: TRBD1; v_call: TRBV6-1; cdr3_aa: CASSVTGVQETQYF; cdr3_nt: TGTGCCAGCAGTGTGACAGGGGTCCAAGAGACCCAGTACTTC